This T cell receptor (beta chain) was sequenced in a study of shared clonotypes between healthy human individuals. Study summary: Those who served as donors were a couple of women and a few men between the ages of 18 and 49.

Naive CD8 cells lacked CD45RO and underwent positive selection for CCR7, leaving out terminally differentiated effector memory CD45RA+ cells. All donors qualified as healthy HIV-negative adults and had experienced no recent acute infections or vaccinations. As regards this clone: Its matching antigen is unknown.

The authors distributed each subset's genomic DNA evenly over several immunoSEQ plates. Libraries were prepared by immunoSEQ multiplex PCR; TCRdb keeps only in-frame clonotypes and omits some of them. Here the sample spans about 1,800,000 clones, about 95% being singletons. Study observations and caveats: Naive subsets usually exceeded memory subsets in estimated richness.

The sample was naive CD8+ T cells sorted from blood. The TCR originated in a man between 18 and 29 years old in good health.

The CDR3 reads CASSLAAARGQPQHF. The CDR3 nucleotides are TGTGCCAGCAGCTTAGCGGCCGCGAGGGGTCAGCCCCAGCATTTT. This chain connects TRBV7-8 to TRBJ1-5; tentatively, D is TRBD1 (5 bases). This CDR3 region has 15 residues. Germline CDR1 reads SGHVS; CDR2 reads FQNEAQ. V lost 0 bases and J 6 bases, leaving 12 bases between the germline ends.